Included here is one T cell receptor beta chain sequence, with context. Its antigen is unidentified. The sample comes from a study of cytomegalovirus exposure and HLA in healthy donors. About the study: Per a later analysis, the roughly 640 first-cohort and some 110 validation repertoires shared one platform. Whole-study results and caveats: Reports credit the classifier with highly specific, highly sensitive diagnosis of cytomegalovirus status. Cytomegalovirus association was assigned to approximately 160 TCR beta chains. Across donors, most TCRs were seen rarely, yet some public ones were widespread.

Germline assignment: CDR1 GTSNPN and CDR2 SVGIG (reference sequence). Germline trimming cut 4 bases from V and 4 bases from J; bases unmatched to any gene: 8. The CDR3 extends over 16 amino acids. Clones were sequenced by immunoSEQ multiplex PCR, and TCRdb holds only the in-frame ones, with some missing. The repertoire includes 110,000 or so clones, about 85% of them detected once, and roughly 4.2% sits in the top ten. This sequence joins TRBV30 and TRBJ2-2; TRBD2 matches 11 bases. The TCR was taken from a young woman in good health and CMV-seropositive. Sequenced sample: PBMCs. DNA for the CDR3: TGTGCCTGGAAAACTAGCGGGAGAAGCCCCACCGGGGAGCTGTTTTTT. It is translated as CAWKTSGRSPTGELFF.